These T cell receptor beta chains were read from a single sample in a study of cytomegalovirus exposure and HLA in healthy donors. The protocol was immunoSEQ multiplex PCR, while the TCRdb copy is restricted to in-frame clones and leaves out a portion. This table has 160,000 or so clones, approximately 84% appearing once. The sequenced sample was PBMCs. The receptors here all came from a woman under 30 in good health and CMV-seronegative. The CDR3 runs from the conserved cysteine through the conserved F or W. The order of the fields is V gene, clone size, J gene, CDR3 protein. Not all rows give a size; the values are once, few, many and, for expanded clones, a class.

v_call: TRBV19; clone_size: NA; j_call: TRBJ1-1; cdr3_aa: CASSMERGVTEAFF
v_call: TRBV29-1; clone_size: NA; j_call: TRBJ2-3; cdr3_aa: CSATGTSVEDTQYF
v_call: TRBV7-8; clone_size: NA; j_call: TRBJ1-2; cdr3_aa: CASSSQRQGAHGYTF
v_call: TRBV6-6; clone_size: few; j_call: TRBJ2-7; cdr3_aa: CASSYPQTDTDEQYF
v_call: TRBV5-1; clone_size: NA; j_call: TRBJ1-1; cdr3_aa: CASSLDGTGRGTEAFF
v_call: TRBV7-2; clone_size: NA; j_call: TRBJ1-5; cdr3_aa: CASSEDRFNQPQHF
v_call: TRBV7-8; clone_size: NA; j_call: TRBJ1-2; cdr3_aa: CASSLSGSPGYTF
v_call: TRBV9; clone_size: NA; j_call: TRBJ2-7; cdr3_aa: CASSIGTDFYEQYF
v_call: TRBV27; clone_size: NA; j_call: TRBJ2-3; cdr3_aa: CASSPRWDRAPDTQYF
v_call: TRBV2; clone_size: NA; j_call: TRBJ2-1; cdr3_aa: CANSPAPRVGQFF
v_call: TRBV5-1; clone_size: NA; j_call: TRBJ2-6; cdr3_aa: CASSYPGLAGGPGSSGANVLTF
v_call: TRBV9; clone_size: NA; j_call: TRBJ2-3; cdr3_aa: CASSVGRGGGTDTQYF
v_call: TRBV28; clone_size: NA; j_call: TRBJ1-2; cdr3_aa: CASSFGGAKGYTF
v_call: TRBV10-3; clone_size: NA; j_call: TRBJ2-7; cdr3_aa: CAISEGPPYEQYF
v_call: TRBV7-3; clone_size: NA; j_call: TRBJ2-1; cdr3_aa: CASSLTSGPDNEQFF
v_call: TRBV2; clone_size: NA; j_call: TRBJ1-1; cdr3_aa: CASRKSTGKTEAFF
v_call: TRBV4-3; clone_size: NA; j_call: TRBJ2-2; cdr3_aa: CASSRGVAGGDTGELFF
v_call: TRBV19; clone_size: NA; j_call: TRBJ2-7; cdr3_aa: CASSIDGGSSYEQYF
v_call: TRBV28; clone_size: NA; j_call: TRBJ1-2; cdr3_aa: CASSPGQGNYGYTF
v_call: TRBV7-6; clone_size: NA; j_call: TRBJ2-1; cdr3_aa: CASRGIGNEQFF
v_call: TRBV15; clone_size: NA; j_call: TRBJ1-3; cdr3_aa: CATSRGGYGNTIYF
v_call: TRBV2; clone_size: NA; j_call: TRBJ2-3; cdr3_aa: CASAGARIDTQYF
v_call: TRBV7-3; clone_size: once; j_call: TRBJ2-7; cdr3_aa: CASSSVSGLVSEQYF
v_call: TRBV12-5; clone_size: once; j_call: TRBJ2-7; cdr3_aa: CASGSLDGQKYF